The 18 T cell receptor beta chains reported below all come from one sample, sequenced in a study of technical replicates of blood from several donors. Clones were sequenced by immunoSEQ multiplex PCR, and TCRdb holds only the in-frame ones, with some missing. The repertoire holds more than 65,000 clones, with 70% to 90% as singletons. Material: PBMCs. These receptors were collected from a human donor in good health. Some clones in this sample may be carry-over from other donors' samples.

The chain employs TRBV19 and TRBJ2-6, with a tentative D call TRBD2 (6 bases). Germline CDR1 is LNHDA and CDR2 is SQIVND (reference sequence). This CDR3 is 18 amino acids long. The V and J ends lost 6 bases and 2 bases respectively, with 20 bases between them. CDR3 bases: TGTGCCAGTAGGGCGGCTGCTGGGCGGGATGCTGGGGCCAACGTCCTGACTTTC. Translated, it gives CASRAAAGRDAGANVLTF.

The V gene is TRBV25-1, the J gene TRBJ2-5, with D unclear. The V and J ends lost 4 bases and 4 bases respectively, with 4 bases between them. The CDR3 spans 11 residues. In germline, CDR1 is MGHDK, CDR2 SYGVNS. This chain's CDR3 is CASSARETQYF. DNA of the CDR3: TGTGCCAGCAGTGCTCGAGAGACCCAGTACTTC. The variable domain in full, completed from reference TRBV25-1 and TRBJ2-5, reads EADIYQTPRYLVIGTGKKITLECSQTMGHDKMYWYQQDPGMELHLIHYSYGVNSTEKGDLSSESTVSRIRTEHFPLTLESARPSHTSQYLCASSARETQYFGPGTRLLVL.

This chain links TRBV10-3 with TRBJ2-1, with 9 bases identical to TRBD2. Per germline, CDR1 ENHRY and CDR2 SYGVKD. Germline trimming cut 0 bases from V and 9 bases from J; bases unmatched to any gene: 6. This CDR3 region has 15 residues. The CDR3: CAISESLAGRAEQFF. CDR3 nucleotide sequence: TGTGCCATCAGTGAGTCGCTAGCGGGAAGGGCTGAGCAGTTCTTC.

This clone was found once. This chain uses TRBV6-5 with TRBJ2-7; a weak D match, TRBD2 (6 bases). CDR1 is MNHEY and CDR2 is SVGAGI in the germline V gene. The ends were cut back, 5 bases at V and 7 bases at J, with 9 bases in the middle. The CDR3 is 11 amino acids. CDR3 DNA sequence: TGTGCCAGCAGTCTCCGGGGGGAGCAGTACTTC. This gives the protein CASSLRGEQYF.

For the CDR3, the DNA is TGTGCCAGCAGCTCTTTCCTATCCTACGAGCAGTACTTC. Translated: CASSSFLSYEQYF. The chain is built from TRBV7-2 and TRBJ2-7; D unresolved. Germline CDR1 SGHTA, CDR2 FQGNSA. The CDR3 sequence is 13 residues long. V lost 4 bases to trimming and J lost 1 base, with 8 bases between them.

The chain recombines TRBV4-1 with TRBJ1-1, with D uncertain. The CDR3 is 16 residues long. V lost 1 base and J 0 bases, leaving 12 bases between the germline ends. Germline V CDR1 and CDR2: MGHRA, YSYEKL. The CDR3: CASSQGMTPMNTEAFF. CDR3 DNA sequence: TGCGCCAGCAGCCAAGGTATGACACCCATGAACACTGAAGCTTTCTTT.

The chain combines TRBV5-5 with TRBJ1-2; 7 bases line up with TRBD1. J was trimmed by 3 bases and V by 3 bases; bases with no gene match: 8. CDR3 length: 15 amino acids. Germline CDR1 and CDR2: SGHKS and YYEKEE (reference sequence). The CDR3 protein is CASSSLTGSDYGYTF. As DNA, the CDR3 is TGTGCCAGCAGCTCGTTGACAGGGTCCGACTATGGCTACACCTTC.

V and J are TRBV19 and TRBJ2-3; 9 bases map to TRBD1. The CDR3 has 15 amino acids. Germline lookup yields CDR1 LNHDA and CDR2 SQIVND (reference sequence). V lost 9 bases and J lost 1; bases outside the gene matches: 8. The CDR3 region has the DNA TGTGCCAGCCGGGACAGGGTCCGGGGCACAGATACGCAGTATTTT. It codes for CASRDRVRGTDTQYF.

CDR3 sequence (DNA): TGTGCCAGCAGCCCCCGGGGGCTAGCGGGGTTCAATGAGCAGTTCTTC. The encoded protein is CASSPRGLAGFNEQFF. The V gene is TRBV7-9, the J gene TRBJ2-1; 9 bases map to TRBD2. Germline V gene lookup returns CDR1 SEHNR and CDR2 FQNEAQ (reference sequence). This CDR3 comprises 16 residues. J was trimmed by 6 bases and V by 5 bases; bases with no gene match: 11.

The chain combines TRBV6-4 with TRBJ2-3; 10 bases map to TRBD1. V lost 8 bases, J lost 2 bases, and 7 bases stayed unmatched. Germline CDR1 MRHNA, CDR2 SNTAGT. This CDR3 is built from 15 residues. CDR3 in DNA: TGTGCCAGCGGGACAGGGGTCCCTTCCACAGATACGCAGTATTTT. It specifies CASGTGVPSTDTQYF.

This chain joins TRBV7-8 and TRBJ2-7, with D perhaps matching TRBD1 (6 bases). The CDR3 is made up of 16 amino acids. CDR1 SGHVS and CDR2 FQNEAQ come from the germline V gene. Between the trimmed V and J ends, which lost 5 bases and 0 bases, there was a span of 17 bases. CDR3 region: CASSPRQASGSYEQYF. The DNA of the CDR3 is TGTGCCAGCAGCCCCAGACAGGCTTCAGGCTCCTACGAGCAGTACTTC.

The chain recombines TRBV9 with TRBJ2-5; 7 nucleotides match TRBD2. This CDR3 spans 14 amino acids. Germline loops: CDR1 SGDLS, CDR2 YYNGEE. The J segment lost 1 base and the V segment lost 5 bases, leaving 5 bases of the junction unmatched. The CDR3 DNA reads as TGTGCCAGCAGGGAAAAGCGGGGCCAAGAGACCCAGTACTTC. Translation gives CASREKRGQETQYF.

The chain joins TRBV5-1 to TRBJ1-1; no firm D call. The CDR3 extends over 16 amino acids. Between the trimmed V and J ends, which lost 4 bases and 1 base, there was a span of 17 bases. Germline CDR1 SGHRS, CDR2 YFSETQ. Here the CDR3 DNA reads TGCGCCAGCAGCAAGAGGCTAGGCCCAGCGAACACTGAAGCTTTCTTT. This gives the protein CASSKRLGPANTEAFF.

The CDR3 spells CASTAIQRAPSYQETQYF. The CDR3 coding sequence is TGTGCCAGCACCGCTATCCAGCGGGCACCCTCGTACCAAGAGACCCAGTACTTC. The chain combines TRBV7-6 with TRBJ2-5; possible D gene TRBD2, 6 bases. This CDR3 contains 18 residues. V lost 7 bases and J lost 0, with 24 bases in between. Per germline, CDR1 SGHVS and CDR2 FNYEAQ.

The count of this clone is one. The V and J genes are TRBV12-5 and TRBJ2-7; tentatively, D is TRBD2 (5 bases). Per germline, CDR1 LGHNT and CDR2 FRNRAP. Trimming shortened V by 0 bases and J by 0 bases, and 18 bases separated the two germline ends. This CDR3 contains 18 residues. For the CDR3, the DNA is TGTGCTAGTGGTTTGGTTAATGGGGAGAAGTACAACTCCTACGAGCAGTACTTC. Its protein is CASGLVNGEKYNSYEQYF.

This chain connects TRBV30 to TRBJ1-3; D possibly corresponds to TRBD1 (5 bases). CDR1 and CDR2 (germline): GTSNPN, SVGIG (reference sequence). This CDR3 spans 14 amino acids. Trimming took 2 bases from V and 2 from J, leaving 10 bases between them. DNA for the CDR3: TGTGCCTGGAGTATCGGGGGTCCTGGAAACACCATATATTTT. Its translation is CAWSIGGPGNTIYF. Supplemented by reference TRBV30 and TRBJ1-3, the full variable domain reads SQTIHQWPATLVQPVGSPLSLECTVEGTSNPNLYWYRQAAGRGLQLLFYSVGIGQISSEVPQNLSASRPQDRQFILSSKKLLLSDSGFYLCAWSIGGPGNTIYFGEGSWLTVV.

J is TRBJ2-6 and V is TRBV11-1; D is undetermined. The CDR3 extends over 14 amino acids. The V end was cut by 4 bases, the J end by 0 bases, with 4 bases between. Germline V lookup: CDR1 SGHAT, CDR2 FQDESV (reference sequence). As DNA, the CDR3 is TGTGCCAGCAGCTCTTACTCTGGGGCCAACGTCCTGACTTTC. The encoded protein is CASSSYSGANVLTF. The full variable domain, rest sourced from reference TRBV11-1 and TRBJ2-6, is EAEVAQSPRYKITEKSQAVAFWCDPISGHATLYWYRQILGQGPELLVQFQDESVVDDSQLPKDRFSAERLKGVDSTLKIQPAELGDSAMYLCASSSYSGANVLTFGAGSRLTVL.

V and J are TRBV6-1 and TRBJ2-3, with 10 bases lining up with TRBD2. The length of the CDR3 is 20 residues. The V gene end was trimmed by 2 bases and the J gene end by 0 bases; junction bases not matched to a gene: 14. Germline V CDR1 and CDR2: MNHNS, SASEGT. CDR3 amino acids: CASSEPPGSGGTTSTDTQYF. The CDR3 nucleotides are TGTGCCAGCAGTGAACCCCCTGGTAGCGGGGGGACGACTAGCACAGATACGCAGTATTTT.